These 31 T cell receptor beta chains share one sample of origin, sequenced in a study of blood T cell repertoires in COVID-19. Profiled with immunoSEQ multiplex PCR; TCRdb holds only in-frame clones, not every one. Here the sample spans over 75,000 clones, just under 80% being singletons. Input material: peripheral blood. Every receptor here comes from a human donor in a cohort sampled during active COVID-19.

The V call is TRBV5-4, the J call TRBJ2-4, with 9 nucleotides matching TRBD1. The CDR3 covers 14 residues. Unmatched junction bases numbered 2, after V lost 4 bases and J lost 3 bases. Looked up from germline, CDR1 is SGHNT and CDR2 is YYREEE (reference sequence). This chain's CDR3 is CASSTGGGKNIQYF. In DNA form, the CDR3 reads TGTGCCAGCAGCACAGGGGGCGGCAAAAACATTCAGTACTTC.

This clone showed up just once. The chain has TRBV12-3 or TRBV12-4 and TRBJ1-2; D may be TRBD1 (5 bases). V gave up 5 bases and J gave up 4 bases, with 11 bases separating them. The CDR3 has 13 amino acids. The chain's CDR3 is CASSPSGIYGYTF. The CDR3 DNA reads TGTGCCAGCAGTCCCTCAGGGATCTATGGCTACACCTTC.

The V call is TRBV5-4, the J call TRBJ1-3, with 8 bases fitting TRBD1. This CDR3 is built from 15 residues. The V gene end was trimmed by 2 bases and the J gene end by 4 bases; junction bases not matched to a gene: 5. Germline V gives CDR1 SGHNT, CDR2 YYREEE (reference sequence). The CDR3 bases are TGTGCCAGCAGCTTAGCCGGGACAGGAGGAAACACCATATATTTT. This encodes CASSLAGTGGNTIYF.

The CDR3 bases are TGTGCCAGCAGCCACTGGACAGGACCTACCGGACGGGAGCAGTTCTTC. This codes for CASSHWTGPTGREQFF. The chain uses TRBV14 and TRBJ2-1, with 7 bases fitting TRBD1. CDR3 size: 16 residues. Germline loops: CDR1 SGHDN, CDR2 FVKESK. After removal of 3 bases from V and 10 bases from J, the junction contained 15 bases not matched to a gene.

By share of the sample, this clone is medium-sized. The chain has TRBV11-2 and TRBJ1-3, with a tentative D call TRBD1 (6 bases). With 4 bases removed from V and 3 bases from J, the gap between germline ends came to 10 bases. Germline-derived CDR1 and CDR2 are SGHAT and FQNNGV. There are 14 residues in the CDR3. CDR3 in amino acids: CASSSLTGGNTIYF. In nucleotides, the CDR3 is TGTGCCAGCAGCTCGCTGACAGGTGGAAACACCATATATTTT.

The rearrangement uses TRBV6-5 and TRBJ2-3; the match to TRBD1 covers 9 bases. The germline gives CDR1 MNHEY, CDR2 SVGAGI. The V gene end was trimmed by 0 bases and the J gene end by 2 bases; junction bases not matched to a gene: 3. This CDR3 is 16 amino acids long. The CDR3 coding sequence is TGTGCCAGCAGTTACTCCGGGACAGGGATCACAGATACGCAGTATTTT. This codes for CASSYSGTGITDTQYF.

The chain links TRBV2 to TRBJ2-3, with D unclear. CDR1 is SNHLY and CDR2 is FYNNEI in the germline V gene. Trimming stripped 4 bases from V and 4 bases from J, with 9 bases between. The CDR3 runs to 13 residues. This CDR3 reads CASSGDFSDTQYF. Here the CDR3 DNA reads TGTGCCAGCAGTGGCGACTTCTCAGATACGCAGTATTTT.

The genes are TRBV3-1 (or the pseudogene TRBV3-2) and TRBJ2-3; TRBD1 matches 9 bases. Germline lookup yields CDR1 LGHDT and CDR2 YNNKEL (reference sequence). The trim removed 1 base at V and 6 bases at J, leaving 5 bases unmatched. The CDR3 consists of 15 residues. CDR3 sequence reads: CASSQAGTGRDTQYF. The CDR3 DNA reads TGTGCCAGCAGCCAAGCCGGGACAGGGCGGGATACGCAGTATTTT.

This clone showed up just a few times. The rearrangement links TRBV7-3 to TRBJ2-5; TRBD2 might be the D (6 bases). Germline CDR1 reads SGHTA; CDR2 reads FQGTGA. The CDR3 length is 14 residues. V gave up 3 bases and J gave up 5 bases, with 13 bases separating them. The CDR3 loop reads CASSLKGLRETQYF. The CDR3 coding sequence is TGTGCCAGCAGCTTGAAGGGACTCCGGGAGACCCAGTACTTC.

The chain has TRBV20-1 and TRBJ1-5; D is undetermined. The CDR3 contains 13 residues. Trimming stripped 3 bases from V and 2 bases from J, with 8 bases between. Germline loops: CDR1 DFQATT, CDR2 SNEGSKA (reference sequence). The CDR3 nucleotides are TGCAGTGCTAGTACGGGAGGCAATCAGCCCCAGCATTTT. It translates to CSASTGGNQPQHF.

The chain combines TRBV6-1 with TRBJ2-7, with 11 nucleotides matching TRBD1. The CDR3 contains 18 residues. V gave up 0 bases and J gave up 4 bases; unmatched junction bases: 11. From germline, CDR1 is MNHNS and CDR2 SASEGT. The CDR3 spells CASSEAYLGQGDRYEQYF. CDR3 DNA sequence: TGTGCCAGCAGTGAAGCGTATTTGGGACAGGGGGATCGTTACGAGCAGTACTTC.

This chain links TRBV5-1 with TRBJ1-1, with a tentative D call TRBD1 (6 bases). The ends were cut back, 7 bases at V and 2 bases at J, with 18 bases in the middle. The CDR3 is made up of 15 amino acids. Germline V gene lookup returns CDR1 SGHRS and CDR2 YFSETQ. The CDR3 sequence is CASRGGGLENTEAFF. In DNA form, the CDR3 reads TGCGCCAGCCGGGGAGGGGGTCTTGAAAACACTGAAGCTTTCTTT.

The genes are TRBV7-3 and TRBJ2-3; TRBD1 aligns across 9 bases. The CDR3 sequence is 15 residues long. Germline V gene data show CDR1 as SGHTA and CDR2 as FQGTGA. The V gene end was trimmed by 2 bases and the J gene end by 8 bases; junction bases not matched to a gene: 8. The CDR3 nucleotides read TGTGCCAGCAGCTTAGTGGGACAGGGAGAAGTTACGCAGTATTTT. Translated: CASSLVGQGEVTQYF.

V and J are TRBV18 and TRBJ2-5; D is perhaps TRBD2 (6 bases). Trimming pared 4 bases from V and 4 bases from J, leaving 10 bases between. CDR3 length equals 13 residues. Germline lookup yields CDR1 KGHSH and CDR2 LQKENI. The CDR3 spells CASSLRGGETQYF. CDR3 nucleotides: TGTGCCAGCTCACTAAGGGGAGGAGAGACCCAGTACTTC.

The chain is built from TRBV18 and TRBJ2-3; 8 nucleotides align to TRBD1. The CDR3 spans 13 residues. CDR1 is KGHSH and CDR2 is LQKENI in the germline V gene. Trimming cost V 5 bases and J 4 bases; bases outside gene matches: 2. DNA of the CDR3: TGTGCCAGCTCAAGGGACAGGCCAGATACGCAGTATTTT. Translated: CASSRDRPDTQYF.

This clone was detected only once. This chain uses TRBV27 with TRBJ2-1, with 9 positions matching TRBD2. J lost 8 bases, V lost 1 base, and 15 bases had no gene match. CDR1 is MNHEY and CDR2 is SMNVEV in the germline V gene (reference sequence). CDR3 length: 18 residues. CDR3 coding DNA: TGTGCCAGCAGTTTATGGGGCGGGAGGGCAAGTTTACTGGATGAGCAGTTCTTC. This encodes CASSLWGGRASLLDEQFF.

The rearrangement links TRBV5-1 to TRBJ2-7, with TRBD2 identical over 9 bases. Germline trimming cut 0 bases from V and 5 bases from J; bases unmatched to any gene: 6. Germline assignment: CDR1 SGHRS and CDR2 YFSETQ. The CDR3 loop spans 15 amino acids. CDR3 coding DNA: TGCGCCAGCAGCTTGGGGGCGGGAGGGATAGACGAGCAGTACTTC. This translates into CASSLGAGGIDEQYF.

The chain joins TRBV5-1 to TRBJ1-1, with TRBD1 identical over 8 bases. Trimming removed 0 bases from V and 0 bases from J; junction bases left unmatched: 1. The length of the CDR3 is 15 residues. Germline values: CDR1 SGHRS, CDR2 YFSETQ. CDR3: CASSLGQGMNTEAFF. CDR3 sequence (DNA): TGCGCCAGCAGCTTGGGACAGGGGATGAACACTGAAGCTTTCTTT.

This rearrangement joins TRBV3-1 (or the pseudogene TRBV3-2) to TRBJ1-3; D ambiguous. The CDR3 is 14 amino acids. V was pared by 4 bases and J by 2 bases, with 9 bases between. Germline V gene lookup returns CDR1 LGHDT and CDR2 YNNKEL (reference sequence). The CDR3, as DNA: TGTGCCAGCAGCCGAGGAAGTACTGGAAACACCATATATTTT. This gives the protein CASSRGSTGNTIYF.

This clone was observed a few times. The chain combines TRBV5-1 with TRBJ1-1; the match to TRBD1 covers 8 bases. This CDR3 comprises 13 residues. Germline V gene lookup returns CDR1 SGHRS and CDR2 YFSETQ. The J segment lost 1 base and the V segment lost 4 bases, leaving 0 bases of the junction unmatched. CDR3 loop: CASSGQGNTEAFF. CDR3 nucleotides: TGCGCCAGCAGCGGACAGGGGAACACTGAAGCTTTCTTT.

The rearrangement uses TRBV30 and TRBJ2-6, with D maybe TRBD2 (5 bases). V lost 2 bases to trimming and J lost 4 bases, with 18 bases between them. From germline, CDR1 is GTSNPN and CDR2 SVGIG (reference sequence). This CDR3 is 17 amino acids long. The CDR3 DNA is TGTGCCTGGAGTATTTCTACTATCGGGGTGGGGGCCAACGTCCTGACTTTC. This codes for CAWSISTIGVGANVLTF.

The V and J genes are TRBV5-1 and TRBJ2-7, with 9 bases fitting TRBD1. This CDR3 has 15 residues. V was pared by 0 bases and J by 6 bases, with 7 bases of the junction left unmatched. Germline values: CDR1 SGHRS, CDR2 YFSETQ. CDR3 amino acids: CASSLGGQGDGEQYF. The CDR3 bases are TGCGCCAGCAGCTTGGGGGGACAGGGAGACGGCGAGCAGTACTTC.

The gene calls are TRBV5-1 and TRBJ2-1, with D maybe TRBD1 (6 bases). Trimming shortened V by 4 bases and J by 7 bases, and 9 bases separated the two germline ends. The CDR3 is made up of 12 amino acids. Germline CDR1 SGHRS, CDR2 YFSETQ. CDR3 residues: CASSHGQNEQFF. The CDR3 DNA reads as TGCGCCAGCAGCCACGGACAGAATGAGCAGTTCTTC.

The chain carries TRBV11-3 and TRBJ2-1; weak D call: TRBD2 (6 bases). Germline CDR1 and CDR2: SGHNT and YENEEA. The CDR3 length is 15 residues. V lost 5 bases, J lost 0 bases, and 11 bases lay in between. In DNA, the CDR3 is TGTGCCAGCAGCGAACGCGGGACCTCCTACAATGAGCAGTTCTTC. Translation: CASSERGTSYNEQFF.

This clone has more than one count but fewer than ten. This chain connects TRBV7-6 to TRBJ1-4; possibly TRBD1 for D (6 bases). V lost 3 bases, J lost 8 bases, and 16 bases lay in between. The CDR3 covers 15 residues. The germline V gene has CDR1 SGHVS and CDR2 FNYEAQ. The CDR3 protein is CASSLTGAAGEKLFF. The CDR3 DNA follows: TGTGCCAGCAGCTTGACAGGCGCCGCTGGGGAAAAACTGTTTTTT.

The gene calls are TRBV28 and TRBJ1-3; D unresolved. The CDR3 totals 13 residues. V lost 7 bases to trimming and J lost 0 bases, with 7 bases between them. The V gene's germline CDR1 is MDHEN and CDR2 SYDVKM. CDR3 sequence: CASTVPSGNTIYF. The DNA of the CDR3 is TGTGCCAGCACGGTCCCCTCTGGAAACACCATATATTTT.

The CDR3 DNA reads as TGCAGCGTGATCAGGGCACTAGCGGGAGCCGGCAATGAGCAGTTCTTC. This codes for CSVIRALAGAGNEQFF. The chain is built from TRBV29-1 and TRBJ2-1; 11 bases are a match to TRBD2. The ends lost 6 bases at V and 6 bases at J; junction bases unmatched: 13. There are 16 residues in the CDR3. Germline loops: CDR1 SQVTM, CDR2 ANQGSEA.

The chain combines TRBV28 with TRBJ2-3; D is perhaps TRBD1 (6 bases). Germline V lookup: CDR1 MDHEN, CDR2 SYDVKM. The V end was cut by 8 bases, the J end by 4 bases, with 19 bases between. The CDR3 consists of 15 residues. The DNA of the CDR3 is TGTGCCAGCCAAGCTCAGGGGAGTAGGTCAGATACGCAGTATTTT. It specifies CASQAQGSRSDTQYF.

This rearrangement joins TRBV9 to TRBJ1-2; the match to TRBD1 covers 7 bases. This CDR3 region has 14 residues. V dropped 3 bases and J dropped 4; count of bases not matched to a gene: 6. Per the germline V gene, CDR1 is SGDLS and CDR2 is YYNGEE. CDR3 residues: CASSAGQSSYGYTF. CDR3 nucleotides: TGTGCCAGCAGCGCGGGACAGTCCTCCTATGGCTACACCTTC.

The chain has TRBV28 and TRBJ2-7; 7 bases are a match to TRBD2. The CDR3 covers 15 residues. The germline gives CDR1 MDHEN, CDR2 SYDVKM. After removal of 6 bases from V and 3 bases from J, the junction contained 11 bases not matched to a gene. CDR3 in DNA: TGTGCCAGCAGCAACCCCGGGACTACCAGCTACGAGCAGTACTTC. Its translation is CASSNPGTTSYEQYF.

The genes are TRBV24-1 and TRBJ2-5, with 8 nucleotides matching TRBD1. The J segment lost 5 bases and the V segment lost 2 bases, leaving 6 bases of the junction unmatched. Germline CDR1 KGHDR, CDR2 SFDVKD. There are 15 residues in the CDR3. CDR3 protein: CATSDSRRGRETQYF. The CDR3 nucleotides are TGTGCCACCAGTGATTCCCGCAGGGGGCGGGAGACCCAGTACTTC.